This note documents a single TCR beta chain sequence. The CDR3 runs 11 residues. The V end was cut by 10 bases, the J end by 3 bases, with 9 bases between. The V gene's germline CDR1 is SNHLY and CDR2 FYNNEI. These data belong to a study of CD8+ T cells in alopecia areata. Study in general: Treated patients received oral tofacitinib, 5 to 10 mg twice daily. Tofacitinib ran for 6 to 18 months before 6 months off drug.

The sample's treatment: oral pan-JAK inhibitor, 5-10 mg twice daily. Extracted RNA was reverse transcribed, and the resulting cDNA served as sequencing template. Some clones are missing from TCRdb's copy, which holds only in-frame ones; the method was immunoSEQ multiplex PCR. The sample shows approximately 200,000 clones, around 56% of them seen only once. V gene TRBV2 combines with J gene TRBJ2-5; weak D call: TRBD1 (6 bases). The sequence derives from a human donor with alopecia areata. Sequenced here: CD4+ T cells sorted from blood, sampled at week 4, from a patient treated with tofacitinib. CDR3 sequence: CATGQEETQYF. CDR3 DNA: TGTGCCACGGGACAAGAAGAGACCCAGTACTTC.